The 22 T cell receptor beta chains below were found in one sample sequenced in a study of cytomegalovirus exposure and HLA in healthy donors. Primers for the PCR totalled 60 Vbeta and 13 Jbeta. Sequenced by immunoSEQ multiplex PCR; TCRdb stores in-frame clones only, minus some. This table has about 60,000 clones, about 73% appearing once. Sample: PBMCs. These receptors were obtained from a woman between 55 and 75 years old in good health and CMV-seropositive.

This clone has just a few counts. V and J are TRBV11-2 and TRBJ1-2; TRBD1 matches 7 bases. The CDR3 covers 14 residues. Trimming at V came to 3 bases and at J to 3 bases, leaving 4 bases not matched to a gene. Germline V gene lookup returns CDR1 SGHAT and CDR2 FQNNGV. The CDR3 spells CASSFSRGDYGYTF. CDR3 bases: TGTGCCAGCAGCTTCTCCAGGGGGGACTATGGCTACACCTTC.

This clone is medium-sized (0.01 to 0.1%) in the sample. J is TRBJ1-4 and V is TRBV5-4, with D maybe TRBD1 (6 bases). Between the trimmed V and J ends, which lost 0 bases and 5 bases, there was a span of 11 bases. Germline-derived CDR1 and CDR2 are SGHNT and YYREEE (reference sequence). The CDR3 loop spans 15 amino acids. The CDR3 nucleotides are TGTGCCAGCAGCTTGGCGGGGGGCGCGAATGAAAAACTGTTTTTT. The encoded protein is CASSLAGGANEKLFF. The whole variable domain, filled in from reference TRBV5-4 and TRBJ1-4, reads ETGVTQSPTHLIKTRGQQVTLRCSSQSGHNTVSWYQQALGQGPQFIFQYYREEENGRGNFPPRFSGLQFPNYSSELNVNALELDDSALYLCASSLAGGANEKLFFGSGTQLSVL.

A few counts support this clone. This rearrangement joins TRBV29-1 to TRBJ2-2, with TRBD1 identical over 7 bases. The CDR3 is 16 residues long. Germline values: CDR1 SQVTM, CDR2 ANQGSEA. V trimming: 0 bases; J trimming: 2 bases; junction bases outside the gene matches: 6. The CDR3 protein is CSVEDEDRENTGELFF. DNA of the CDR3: TGCAGCGTTGAAGATGAAGACAGGGAAAACACCGGGGAGCTGTTTTTT.

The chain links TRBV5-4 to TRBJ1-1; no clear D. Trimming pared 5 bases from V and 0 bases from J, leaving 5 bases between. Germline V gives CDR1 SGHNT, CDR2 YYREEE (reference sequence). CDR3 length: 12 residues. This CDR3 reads CASSVMNTEAFF. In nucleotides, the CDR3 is TGTGCCAGCAGTGTAATGAACACTGAAGCTTTCTTT.

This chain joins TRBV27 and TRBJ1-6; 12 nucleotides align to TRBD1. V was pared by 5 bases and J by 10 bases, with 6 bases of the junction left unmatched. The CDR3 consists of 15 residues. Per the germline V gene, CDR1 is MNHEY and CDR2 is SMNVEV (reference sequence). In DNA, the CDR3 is TGTGCCAGCAGTCCGTGGGACAGGGGGCTGTCACCCCTCCACTTT. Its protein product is CASSPWDRGLSPLHF.

CDR3 protein: CASSLQGTFMNTEAFF. CDR3 sequence (DNA): TGTGCCAGCAGCTTGCAGGGCACCTTCATGAACACTGAAGCTTTCTTT. The chain links TRBV5-4 to TRBJ1-1, with D possibly matching TRBD1 (5 bases). The CDR3 contains 16 residues. The V and J ends lost 1 base and 0 bases respectively, with 13 bases between them. Germline V gene data show CDR1 as SGHNT and CDR2 as YYREEE (reference sequence).

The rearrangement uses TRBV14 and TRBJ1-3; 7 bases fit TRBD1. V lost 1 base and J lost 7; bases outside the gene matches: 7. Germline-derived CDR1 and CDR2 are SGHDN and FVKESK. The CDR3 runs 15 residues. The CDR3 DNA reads TGTGCCAGCAGCCAAGCATACAGCAGGGGGAACACCATATATTTT. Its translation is CASSQAYSRGNTIYF.

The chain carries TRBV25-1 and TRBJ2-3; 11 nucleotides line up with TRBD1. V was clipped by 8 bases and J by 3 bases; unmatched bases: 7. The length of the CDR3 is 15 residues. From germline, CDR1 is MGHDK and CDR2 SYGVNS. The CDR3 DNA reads TGTGCCAGCCAAGCCGGGACAGGGGGTACAGATACGCAGTATTTT. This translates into CASQAGTGGTDTQYF.

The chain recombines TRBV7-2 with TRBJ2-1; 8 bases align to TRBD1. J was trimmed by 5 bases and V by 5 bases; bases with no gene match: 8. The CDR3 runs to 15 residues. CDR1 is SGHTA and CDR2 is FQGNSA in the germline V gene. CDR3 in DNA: TGTGCCAGCAGCCCGGGCGGACAGGGCCACAATGAGCAGTTCTTC. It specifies CASSPGGQGHNEQFF.

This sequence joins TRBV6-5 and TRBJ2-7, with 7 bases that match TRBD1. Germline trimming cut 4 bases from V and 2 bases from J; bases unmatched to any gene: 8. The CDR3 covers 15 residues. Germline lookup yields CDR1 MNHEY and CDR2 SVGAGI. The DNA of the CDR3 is TGTGCCAGCAGTTCATTTGACAGGGACGCCTACGAGCAGTACTTC. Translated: CASSSFDRDAYEQYF.

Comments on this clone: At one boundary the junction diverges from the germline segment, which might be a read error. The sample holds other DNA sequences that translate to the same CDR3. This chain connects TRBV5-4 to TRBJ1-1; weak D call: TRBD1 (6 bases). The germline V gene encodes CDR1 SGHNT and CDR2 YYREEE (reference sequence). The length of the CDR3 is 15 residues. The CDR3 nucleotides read TGTGCCAGCAGCTCCCCGGACAGAGCCAACACTGAAGCCTTCTTT. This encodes CASSSPDRANTEAFF.

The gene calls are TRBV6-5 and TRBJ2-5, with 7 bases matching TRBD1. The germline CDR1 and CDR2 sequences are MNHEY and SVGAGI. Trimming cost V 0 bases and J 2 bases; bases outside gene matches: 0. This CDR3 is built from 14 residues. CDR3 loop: CASSYSQGQETQYF. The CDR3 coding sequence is TGTGCCAGCAGTTACTCACAGGGGCAAGAGACCCAGTACTTC.

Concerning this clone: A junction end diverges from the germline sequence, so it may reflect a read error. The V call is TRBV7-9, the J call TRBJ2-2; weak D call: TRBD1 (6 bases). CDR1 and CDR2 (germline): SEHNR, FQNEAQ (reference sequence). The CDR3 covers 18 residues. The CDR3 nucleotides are TGTTCCAGCAGCTTAGACGGGTTCGGGACACCAAACACCGGGGAGCTGTTTTTT. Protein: CSSSLDGFGTPNTGELFF.

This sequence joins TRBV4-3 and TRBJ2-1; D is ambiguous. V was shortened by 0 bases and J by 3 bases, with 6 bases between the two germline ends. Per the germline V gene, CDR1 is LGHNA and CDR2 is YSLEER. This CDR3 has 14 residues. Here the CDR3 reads CASSQEVSYNEQFF. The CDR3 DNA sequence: TGCGCCAGCAGCCAAGAGGTCAGCTACAATGAGCAGTTCTTC.

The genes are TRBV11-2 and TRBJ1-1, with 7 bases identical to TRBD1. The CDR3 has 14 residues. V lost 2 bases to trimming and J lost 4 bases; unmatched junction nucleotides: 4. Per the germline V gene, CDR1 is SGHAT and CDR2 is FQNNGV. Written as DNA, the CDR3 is TGTGCCAGCAGCTTAACAGGGGTGGGCACTGAAGCTTTCTTT. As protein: CASSLTGVGTEAFF.

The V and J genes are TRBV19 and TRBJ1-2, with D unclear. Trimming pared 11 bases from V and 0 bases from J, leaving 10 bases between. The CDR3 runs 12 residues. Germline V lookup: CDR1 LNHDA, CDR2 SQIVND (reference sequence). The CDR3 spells CACSSANYGYTF. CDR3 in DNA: TGTGCCTGCTCGTCGGCTAACTATGGCTACACCTTC.

The CDR3 bases are TGTGCCAGTTCGGCGACAGGGGGTGAAAAACTGTTTTTT. Protein: CASSATGGEKLFF. The chain carries TRBV6-6 and TRBJ1-4; 9 bases are a match to TRBD1. CDR3 size: 13 residues. Trimming at V came to 9 bases and at J to 7 bases, leaving 6 bases not matched to a gene. The germline V gene encodes CDR1 MNHNY and CDR2 SVGAGI (reference sequence).

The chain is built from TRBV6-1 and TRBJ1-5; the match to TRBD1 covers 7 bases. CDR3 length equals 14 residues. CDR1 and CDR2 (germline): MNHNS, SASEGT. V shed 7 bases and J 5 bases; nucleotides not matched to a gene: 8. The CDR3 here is CASNPTGFYQPQHF. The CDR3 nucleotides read TGTGCCAGCAACCCGACAGGGTTTTATCAGCCCCAGCATTTT.

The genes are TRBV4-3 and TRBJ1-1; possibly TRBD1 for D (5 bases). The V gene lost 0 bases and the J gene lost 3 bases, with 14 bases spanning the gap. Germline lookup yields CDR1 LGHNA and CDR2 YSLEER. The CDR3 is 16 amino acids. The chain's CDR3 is CASSQDRWGGDTEAFF. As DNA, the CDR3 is TGCGCCAGCAGCCAAGATAGGTGGGGGGGGGACACTGAAGCTTTCTTT.

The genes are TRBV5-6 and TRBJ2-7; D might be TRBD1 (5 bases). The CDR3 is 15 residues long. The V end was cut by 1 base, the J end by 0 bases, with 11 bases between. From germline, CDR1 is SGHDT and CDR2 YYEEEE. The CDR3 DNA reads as TGTGCCAGCAGCTTGCCCAGGGCCAGCTCCTACGAGCAGTACTTC. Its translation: CASSLPRASSYEQYF.

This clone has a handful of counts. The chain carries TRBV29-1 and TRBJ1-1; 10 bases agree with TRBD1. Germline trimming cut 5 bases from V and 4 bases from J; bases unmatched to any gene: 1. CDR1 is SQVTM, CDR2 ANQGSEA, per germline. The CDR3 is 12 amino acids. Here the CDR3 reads CSVWTGGTEAFF. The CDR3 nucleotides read TGCAGCGTTTGGACAGGGGGCACTGAAGCTTTCTTT.

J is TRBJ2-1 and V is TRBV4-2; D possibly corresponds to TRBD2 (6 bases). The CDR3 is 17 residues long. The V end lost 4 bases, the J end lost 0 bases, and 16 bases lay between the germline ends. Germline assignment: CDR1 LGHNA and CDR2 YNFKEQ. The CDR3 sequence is CASSPDLAGSSYNEQFF. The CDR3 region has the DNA TGTGCCAGCAGCCCCGATCTTGCGGGGAGCTCCTACAATGAGCAGTTCTTC.